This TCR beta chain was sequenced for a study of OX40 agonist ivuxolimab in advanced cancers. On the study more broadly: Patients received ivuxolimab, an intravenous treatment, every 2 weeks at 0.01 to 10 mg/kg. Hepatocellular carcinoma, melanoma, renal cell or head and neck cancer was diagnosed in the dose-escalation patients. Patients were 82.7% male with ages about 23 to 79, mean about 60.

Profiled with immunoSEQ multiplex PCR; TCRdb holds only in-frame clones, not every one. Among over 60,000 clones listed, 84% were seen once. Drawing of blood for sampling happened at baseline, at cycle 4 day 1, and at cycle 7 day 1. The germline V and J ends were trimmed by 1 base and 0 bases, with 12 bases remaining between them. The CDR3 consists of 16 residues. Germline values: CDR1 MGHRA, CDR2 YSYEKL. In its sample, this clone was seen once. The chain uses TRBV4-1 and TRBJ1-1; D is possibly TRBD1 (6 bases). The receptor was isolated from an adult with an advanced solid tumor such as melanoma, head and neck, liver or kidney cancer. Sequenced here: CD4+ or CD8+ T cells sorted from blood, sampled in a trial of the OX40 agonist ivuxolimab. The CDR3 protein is CASSQGSQGVNTEAFF. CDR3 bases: TGCGCCAGCAGCCAAGGTTCACAGGGCGTGAACACTGAAGCTTTCTTT.